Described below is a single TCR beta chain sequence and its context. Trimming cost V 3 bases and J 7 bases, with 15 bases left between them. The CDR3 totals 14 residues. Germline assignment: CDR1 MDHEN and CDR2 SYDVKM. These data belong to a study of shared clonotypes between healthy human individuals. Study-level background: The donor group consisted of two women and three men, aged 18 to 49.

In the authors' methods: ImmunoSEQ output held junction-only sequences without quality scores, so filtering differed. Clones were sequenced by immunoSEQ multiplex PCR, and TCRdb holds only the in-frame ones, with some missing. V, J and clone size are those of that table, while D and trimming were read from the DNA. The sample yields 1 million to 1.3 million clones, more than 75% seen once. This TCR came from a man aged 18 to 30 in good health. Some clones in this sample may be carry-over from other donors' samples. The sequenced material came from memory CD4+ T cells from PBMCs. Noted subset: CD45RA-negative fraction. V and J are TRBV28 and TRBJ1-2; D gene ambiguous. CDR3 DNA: TGTGCCAGCAGTTTGAACCCATCCTATGGTGGCTACACCTTC. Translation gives CASSLNPSYGGYTF.